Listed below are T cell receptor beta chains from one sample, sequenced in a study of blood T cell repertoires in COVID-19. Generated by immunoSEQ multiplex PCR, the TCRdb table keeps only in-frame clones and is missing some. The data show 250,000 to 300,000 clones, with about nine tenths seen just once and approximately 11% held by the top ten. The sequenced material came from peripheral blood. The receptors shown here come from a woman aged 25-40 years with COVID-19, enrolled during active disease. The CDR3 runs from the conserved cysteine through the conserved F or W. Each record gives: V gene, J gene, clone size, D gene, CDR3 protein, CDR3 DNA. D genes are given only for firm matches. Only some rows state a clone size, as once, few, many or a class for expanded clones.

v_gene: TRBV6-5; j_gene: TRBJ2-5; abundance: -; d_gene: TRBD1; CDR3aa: CASRRDRGLETQYF; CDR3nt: TGTGCCAGCCGGCGGGACAGGGGGCTTGAGACCCAGTACTTC
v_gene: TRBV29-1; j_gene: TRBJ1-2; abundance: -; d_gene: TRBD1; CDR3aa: CSVLPGQGTHGYTF; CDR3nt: TGCAGCGTGCTCCCGGGACAGGGAACCCATGGCTACACCTTC
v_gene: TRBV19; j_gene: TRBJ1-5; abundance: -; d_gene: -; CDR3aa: CASSSRVARGNQPQHF; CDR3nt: TGTGCCAGTAGTTCCCGCGTCGCTCGGGGCAATCAGCCCCAGCATTTT
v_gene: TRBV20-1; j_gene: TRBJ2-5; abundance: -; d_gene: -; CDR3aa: CSANIRETQYF; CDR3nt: TGCAGTGCTAACATACGAGAGACCCAGTACTTC
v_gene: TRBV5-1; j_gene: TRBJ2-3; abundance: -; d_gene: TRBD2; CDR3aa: CASSWTSGRIERTDTQYF; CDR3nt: TGCGCCAGCAGTTGGACTAGCGGGAGGATTGAGCGCACAGATACGCAGTATTTT
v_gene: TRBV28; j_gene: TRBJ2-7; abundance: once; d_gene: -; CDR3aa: CASSVGPYRASYEQYF; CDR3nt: TGTGCCAGCAGCGTTGGCCCCTACAGGGCCTCCTACGAGCAGTACTTC
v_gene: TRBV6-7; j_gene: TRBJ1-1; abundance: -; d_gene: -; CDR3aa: CASSYWATNTEAFF; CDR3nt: TGTGCCAGCAGTTACTGGGCGACGAACACTGAAGCTTTCTTT
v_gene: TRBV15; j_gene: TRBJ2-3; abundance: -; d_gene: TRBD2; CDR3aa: CATSRDGLLAGGAADTQYF; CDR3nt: TGTGCCACCAGCAGAGATGGACTTCTAGCGGGAGGTGCTGCAGATACGCAGTATTTT
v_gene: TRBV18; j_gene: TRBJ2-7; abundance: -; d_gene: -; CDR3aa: CASSPRTGSYEQYF; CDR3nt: TGTGCCAGCTCACCCAGGACTGGCTCCTACGAGCAGTACTTC
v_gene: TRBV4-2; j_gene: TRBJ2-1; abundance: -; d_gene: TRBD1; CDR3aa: CASSQIPSGWDRVVDEQFF; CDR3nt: TGTGCCAGCAGCCAGATCCCTTCCGGGTGGGACAGGGTGGTGGATGAGCAGTTCTTC
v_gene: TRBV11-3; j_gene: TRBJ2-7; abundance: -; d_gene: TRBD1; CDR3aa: CASSRRTGVDEQYF; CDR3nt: TGTGCCAGCAGCAGACGGACAGGGGTGGACGAGCAGTACTTC
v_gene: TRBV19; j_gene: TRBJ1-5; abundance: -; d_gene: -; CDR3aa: CASSSSGRVYQPQHF; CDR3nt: TGTGCCAGTAGTTCCTCCGGGAGGGTGTATCAGCCCCAGCATTTT
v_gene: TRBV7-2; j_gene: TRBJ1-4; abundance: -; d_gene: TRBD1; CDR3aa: CASSYQGQGGEKLFF; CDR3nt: TGTGCCAGCAGCTACCAGGGACAGGGTGGGGAAAAACTGTTTTTT
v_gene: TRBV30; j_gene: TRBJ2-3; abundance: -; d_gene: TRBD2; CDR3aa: CAWSTGLAGGTDTQYF; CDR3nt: TGTGCCTGGAGTACCGGACTAGCGGGAGGGACGGATACGCAGTATTTT
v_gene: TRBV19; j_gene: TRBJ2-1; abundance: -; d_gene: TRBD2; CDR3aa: CASSPGLAGNEQFF; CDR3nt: TGTGCCAGTAGCCCGGGACTAGCGGGAAATGAGCAGTTCTTC
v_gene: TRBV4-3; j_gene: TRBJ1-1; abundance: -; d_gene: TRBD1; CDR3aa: CASSQSTGVNEAFF; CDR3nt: TGCGCCAGCAGCCAATCGACAGGGGTAAATGAAGCTTTCTTT
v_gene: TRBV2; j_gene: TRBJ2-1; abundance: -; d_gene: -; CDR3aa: CASTRERSYNEQFF; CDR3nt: TGTGCCAGCACCCGGGAGAGATCCTACAATGAGCAGTTCTTC
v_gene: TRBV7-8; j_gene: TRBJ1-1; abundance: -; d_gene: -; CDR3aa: CASSLKTGTEAFF; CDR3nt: TGTGCCAGCAGCCTAAAAACGGGCACTGAAGCTTTCTTT
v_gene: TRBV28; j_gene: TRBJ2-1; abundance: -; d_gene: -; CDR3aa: CASRKGFHNEQFF; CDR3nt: TGTGCCAGCAGAAAGGGGTTTCACAATGAGCAGTTCTTC
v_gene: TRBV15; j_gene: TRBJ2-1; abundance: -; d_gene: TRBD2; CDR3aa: CATSRFVAGASEQFF; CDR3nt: TGTGCCACCAGCAGATTTGTAGCGGGAGCGTCTGAGCAGTTCTTC
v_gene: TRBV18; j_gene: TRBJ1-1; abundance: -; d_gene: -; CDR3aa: CASSPTGSLNTEAFF; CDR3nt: TGTGCCAGCTCACCAACCGGGAGTTTGAACACTGAAGCTTTCTTT
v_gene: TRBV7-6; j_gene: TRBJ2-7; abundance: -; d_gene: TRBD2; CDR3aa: CASSYASGSYEQYF; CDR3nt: TGTGCCAGCAGCTACGCTAGCGGGAGTTACGAGCAGTACTTC
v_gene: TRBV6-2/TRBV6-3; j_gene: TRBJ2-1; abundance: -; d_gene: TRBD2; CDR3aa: CASSSGLAGGRNEQFF; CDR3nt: TGTGCCAGCAGTTCCGGACTAGCGGGAGGGCGTAATGAGCAGTTCTTC